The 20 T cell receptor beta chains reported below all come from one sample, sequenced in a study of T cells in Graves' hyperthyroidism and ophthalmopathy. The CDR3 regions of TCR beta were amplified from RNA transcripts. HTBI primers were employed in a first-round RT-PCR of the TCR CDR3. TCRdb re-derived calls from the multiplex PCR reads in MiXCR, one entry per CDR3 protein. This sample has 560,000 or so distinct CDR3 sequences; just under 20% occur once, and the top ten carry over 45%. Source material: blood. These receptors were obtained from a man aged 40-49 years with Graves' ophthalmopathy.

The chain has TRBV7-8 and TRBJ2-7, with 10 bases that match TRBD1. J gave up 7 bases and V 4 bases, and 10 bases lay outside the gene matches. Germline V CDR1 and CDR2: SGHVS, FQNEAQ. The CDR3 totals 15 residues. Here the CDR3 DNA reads TGTGCCAGCAGCTCGGACAGGGGGGCCTTGGGGGAGCAGTACTTC. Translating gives CASSSDRGALGEQYF. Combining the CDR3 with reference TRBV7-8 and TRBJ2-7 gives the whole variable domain GAGVSQSPRYKVAKRGQDVALRCDPISGHVSLFWYQQALGQGPEFLTYFQNEAQLDKSGLPSDRFFAERPEGSVSTLKIQRTQQEDSAVYLCASSSDRGALGEQYFGPGTRLTVT.

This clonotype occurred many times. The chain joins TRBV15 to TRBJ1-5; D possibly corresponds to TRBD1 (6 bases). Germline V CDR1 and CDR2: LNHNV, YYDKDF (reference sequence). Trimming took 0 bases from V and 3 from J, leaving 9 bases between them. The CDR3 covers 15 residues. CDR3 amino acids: CATSRDRGLNQPQHF. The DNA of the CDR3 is TGTGCCACCAGCAGAGACAGGGGTCTCAATCAGCCCCAGCATTTT.

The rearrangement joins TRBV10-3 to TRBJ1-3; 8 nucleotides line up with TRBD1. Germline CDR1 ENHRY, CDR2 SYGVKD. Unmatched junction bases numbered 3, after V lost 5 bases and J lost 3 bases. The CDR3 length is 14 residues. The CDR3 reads CAISPGTGGNTIYF. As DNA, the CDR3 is TGTGCCATCAGTCCAGGGACAGGTGGAAACACCATATATTTT.

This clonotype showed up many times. This CDR3 is CSTRLTGASTDTQYF. The CDR3 bases are TGCAGTACCCGGCTGACAGGGGCTAGCACAGATACGCAGTATTTT. The chain joins TRBV20-1 to TRBJ2-3; 8 positions agree with TRBD1. With V trimmed by 8 bases and J by 0 bases, 10 bases remained unmatched. This CDR3 is built from 15 residues. Germline loops: CDR1 DFQATT, CDR2 SNEGSKA (reference sequence).

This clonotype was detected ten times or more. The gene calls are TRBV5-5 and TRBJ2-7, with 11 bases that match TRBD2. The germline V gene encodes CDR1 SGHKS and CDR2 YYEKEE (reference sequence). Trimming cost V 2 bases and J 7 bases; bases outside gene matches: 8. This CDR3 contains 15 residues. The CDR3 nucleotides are TGTGCCAGCAGCTTCCTAGCGGGGGGAATTGGGGAGCAGTACTTC. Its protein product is CASSFLAGGIGEQYF.

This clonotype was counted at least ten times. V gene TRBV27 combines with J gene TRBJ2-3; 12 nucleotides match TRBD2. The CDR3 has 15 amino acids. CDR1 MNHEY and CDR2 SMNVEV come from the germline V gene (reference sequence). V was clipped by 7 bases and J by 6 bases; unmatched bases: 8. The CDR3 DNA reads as TGTGCCAGCACCTATCGACTAGCGGGAGTCGATACGCAGTATTTT. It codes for CASTYRLAGVDTQYF.

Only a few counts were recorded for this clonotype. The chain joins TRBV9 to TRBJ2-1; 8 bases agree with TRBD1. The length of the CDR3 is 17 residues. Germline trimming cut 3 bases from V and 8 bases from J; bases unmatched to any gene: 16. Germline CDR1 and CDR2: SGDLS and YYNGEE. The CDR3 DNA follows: TGTGCCAGCAGCGCCGGGACAGGCAGTCCAGCTGGGGATGAGCAGTTCTTC. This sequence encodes CASSAGTGSPAGDEQFF.

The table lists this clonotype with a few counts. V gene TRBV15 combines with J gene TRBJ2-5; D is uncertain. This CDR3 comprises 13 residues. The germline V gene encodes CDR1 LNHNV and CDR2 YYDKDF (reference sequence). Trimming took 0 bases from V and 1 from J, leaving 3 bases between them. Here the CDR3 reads CATSRESQETQYF. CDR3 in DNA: TGTGCCACCAGCAGAGAAAGCCAAGAGACCCAGTACTTC.

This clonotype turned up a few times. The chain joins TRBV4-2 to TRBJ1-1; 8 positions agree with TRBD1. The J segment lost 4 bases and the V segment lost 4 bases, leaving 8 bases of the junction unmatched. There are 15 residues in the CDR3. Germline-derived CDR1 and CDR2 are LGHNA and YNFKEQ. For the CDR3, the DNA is TGTGCCAGCAGCCCTGGACAGGGAGGGGTCACTGAAGCTTTCTTT. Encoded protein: CASSPGQGGVTEAFF.

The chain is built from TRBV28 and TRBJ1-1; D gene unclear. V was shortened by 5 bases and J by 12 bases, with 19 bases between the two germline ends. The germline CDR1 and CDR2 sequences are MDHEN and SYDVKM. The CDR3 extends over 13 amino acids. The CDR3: CASSISPTLGSFF. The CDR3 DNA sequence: TGTGCCAGCAGTATCAGTCCTACCTTAGGCTCTTTCTTT.

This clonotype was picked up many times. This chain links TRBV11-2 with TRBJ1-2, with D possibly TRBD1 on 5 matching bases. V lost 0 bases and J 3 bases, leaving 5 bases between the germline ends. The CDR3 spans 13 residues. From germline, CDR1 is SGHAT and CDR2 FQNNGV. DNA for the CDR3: TGTGCCAGCAGCTTAGACAGGGACTATGGCTACACCTTC. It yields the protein CASSLDRDYGYTF. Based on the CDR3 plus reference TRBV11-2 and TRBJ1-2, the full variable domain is EAGVAQSPRYKIIEKRQSVAFWCNPISGHATLYWYQQILGQGPKLLIQFQNNGVVDDSQLPKDRFSAERLKGVDSTLKIQPAKLEDSAVYLCASSLDRDYGYTFGSGTRLTVV.

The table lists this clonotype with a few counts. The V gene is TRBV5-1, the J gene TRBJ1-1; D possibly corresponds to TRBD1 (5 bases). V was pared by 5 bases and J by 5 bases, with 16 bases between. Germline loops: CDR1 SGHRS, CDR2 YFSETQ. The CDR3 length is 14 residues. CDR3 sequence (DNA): TGCGCCAGCAGTCCTGCCCCTGGGGGAACTGAAGCTTTCTTT. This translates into CASSPAPGGTEAFF.

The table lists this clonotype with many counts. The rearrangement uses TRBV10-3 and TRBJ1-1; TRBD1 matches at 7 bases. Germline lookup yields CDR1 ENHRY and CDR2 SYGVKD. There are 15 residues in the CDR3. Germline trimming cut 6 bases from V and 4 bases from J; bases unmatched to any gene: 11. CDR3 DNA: TGTGCCATCAGCGCGAGAGGAGGGGGCACCACTGAAGCTTTCTTT. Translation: CAISARGGGTTEAFF.

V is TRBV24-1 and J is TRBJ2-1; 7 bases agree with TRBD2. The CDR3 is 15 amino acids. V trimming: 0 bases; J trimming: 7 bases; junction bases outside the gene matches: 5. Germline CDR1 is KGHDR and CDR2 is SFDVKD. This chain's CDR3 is CATSDLRTSENEQFF. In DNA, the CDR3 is TGTGCCACCAGTGATTTGCGAACTAGCGAGAATGAGCAGTTCTTC.

The CDR3: CATSGQGGTDTQYF. The CDR3 DNA sequence: TGTGCCACCTCCGGACAGGGAGGGACAGATACGCAGTATTTT. The gene calls are TRBV2 and TRBJ2-3; possible D gene TRBD1, 8 bases. Trimming removed 10 bases from V and 3 bases from J, with 17 bases in between. Germline assignment: CDR1 SNHLY and CDR2 FYNNEI. The CDR3 sequence is 14 residues long.

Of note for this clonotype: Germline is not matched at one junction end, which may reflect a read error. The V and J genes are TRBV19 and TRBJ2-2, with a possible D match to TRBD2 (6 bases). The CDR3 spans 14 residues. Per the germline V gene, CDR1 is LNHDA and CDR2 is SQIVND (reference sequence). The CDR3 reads CASSNVVGTGGLFF. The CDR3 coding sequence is TGTGCCAGTAGTAACGTGGTCGGAACCGGGGGGCTGTTTTTT.

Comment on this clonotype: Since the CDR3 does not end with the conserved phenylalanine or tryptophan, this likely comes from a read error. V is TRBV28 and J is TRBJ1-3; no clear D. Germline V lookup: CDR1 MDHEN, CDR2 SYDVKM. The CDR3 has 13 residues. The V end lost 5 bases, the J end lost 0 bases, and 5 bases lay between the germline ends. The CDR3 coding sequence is TGTGCCAGCAGTCACCGCTCTGGAAACACCATATATCTT. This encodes CASSHRSGNTIYL.

CDR3 in DNA: TGTGCCAGCAACGGACAGTACCAAGAGACCCAGTACTTC. It yields the protein CASNGQYQETQYF. This rearrangement joins TRBV5-6 to TRBJ2-5; a weak D match, TRBD1 (6 bases). The CDR3 sequence is 13 residues long. V lost 6 bases and J 0 bases, leaving 9 bases between the germline ends. Germline V gene sequence: CDR1 SGHDT, CDR2 YYEEEE.

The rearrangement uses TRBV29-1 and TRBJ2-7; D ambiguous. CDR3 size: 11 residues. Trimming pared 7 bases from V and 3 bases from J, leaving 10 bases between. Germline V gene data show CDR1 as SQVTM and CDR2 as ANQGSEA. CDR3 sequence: CSAVAGYEQYF. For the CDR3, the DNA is TGCAGCGCGGTGGCCGGCTACGAGCAGTACTTC.

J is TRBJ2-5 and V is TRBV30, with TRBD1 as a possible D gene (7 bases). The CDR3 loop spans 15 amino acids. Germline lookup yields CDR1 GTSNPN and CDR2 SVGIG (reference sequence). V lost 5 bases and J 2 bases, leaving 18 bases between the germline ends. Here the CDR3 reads CAWCTGAGMQETQYF. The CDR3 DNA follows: TGTGCCTGGTGCACAGGGGCGGGGATGCAAGAGACCCAGTACTTC.